This paragraph reports one TCR beta chain. Trimming left V 0 bases short and J 4 bases short, with 14 bases between. This CDR3 spans 16 amino acids. Looked up from germline, CDR1 is SGHDN and CDR2 is FVKESK. The entry originates in a study of blood T cell repertoires in COVID-19. Study overall: COVID-19 samples from acute and convalescent phases originated in the United States, Italy and Spain. The analysed material was cDNA or gDNA that came from T cells, B-cell-depleted T cells, or PBMCs.

Original analysis: The assay estimated nucleated cells by amplifying reference gene primers. Clones were sequenced by immunoSEQ multiplex PCR, and TCRdb holds only the in-frame ones, with some missing. That table furnishes V, J and clone size, whereas the DNA furnished D and trimming. The repertoire consists of about 150,000 clones, with 76% occurring once and the leading ten covering around 3.5%. The sequenced sample was peripheral blood. This receptor was taken from a woman aged 80 or over with acute or convalescent COVID-19. V usage is TRBV14 and J usage is TRBJ2-3; D may be TRBD2 (6 bases). The CDR3 DNA sequence: TGTGCCAGCAGCCAAGATCGGGGGAGTCTCTCAGATACGCAGTATTTT. Translating it yields CASSQDRGSLSDTQYF.